These 20 T cell receptor beta chains were all obtained from the same sample, sequenced in a study of T cell responses to AZD1222 COVID-19 vaccine. Method: immunoSEQ multiplex PCR; TCRdb's copy keeps in-frame clones and lacks some. There are about 110,000 clones in the sample; 80% to 95% occur only once, and about 1.2% lies in the top ten. Sequencing was performed on peripheral blood, taken on day 0 of AZD1222 vaccination. These receptors were taken from an adult in good health.

The gene calls are TRBV7-2 and TRBJ2-3; 11 nucleotides line up with TRBD2. This CDR3 contains 15 residues. Germline trimming cut 1 base from V and 4 bases from J; bases unmatched to any gene: 1. Germline values: CDR1 SGHTA, CDR2 FQGNSA. The CDR3 nucleotides are TGTGCCAGCAGCTTAGGACTAGCGGGGCCAGATACGCAGTATTTT. Protein sequence: CASSLGLAGPDTQYF. Looking up the rest from reference TRBV7-2 and TRBJ2-3 gives the full variable domain: GAGVSQSPSNKVTEKGKDVELRCDPISGHTALYWYRQSLGQGLEFLIYFQGNSAPDKSGLPSDRFSAERTGGSVSTLTIQRTQQEDSAVYLCASSLGLAGPDTQYFGPGTRLTVL.

This clone is a singleton in its sample. The gene calls are TRBV30 and TRBJ1-5, with 9 positions matching TRBD1. The CDR3 runs to 12 residues. Germline-derived CDR1 and CDR2 are GTSNPN and SVGIG (reference sequence). J was trimmed by 6 bases and V by 5 bases; bases with no gene match: 2. The CDR3 spells CAWQQGAQPQHF. The CDR3 region has the DNA TGTGCCTGGCAACAGGGGGCTCAGCCCCAGCATTTT. The variable domain in full, with the rest retrieved from reference TRBV30 and TRBJ1-5, is SQTIHQWPATLVQPVGSPLSLECTVEGTSNPNLYWYRQAAGRGLQLLFYSVGIGQISSEVPQNLSASRPQDRQFILSSKKLLLSDSGFYLCAWQQGAQPQHFGDGTRLSIL.

The genes are TRBV30 and TRBJ1-4; D is undetermined. Per germline, CDR1 GTSNPN and CDR2 SVGIG (reference sequence). The CDR3 is made up of 14 amino acids. Trimming stripped 0 bases from V and 5 bases from J, with 10 bases between. CDR3 protein: CAWSVGVSNEKLFF. As DNA, the CDR3 is TGTGCCTGGAGTGTGGGAGTCTCCAATGAAAAACTGTTTTTT.

The rearrangement joins TRBV3-1 (or the pseudogene TRBV3-2) to TRBJ2-3, with a tentative D call TRBD2 (6 bases). Germline V gives CDR1 LGHDT, CDR2 YNNKEL (reference sequence). The CDR3 contains 21 residues. Trimming removed 1 base at V and 1 base at J, with 27 bases between. Written as DNA, the CDR3 is TGTGCCAGCAGCCAAGTCGCGGGGTGGTATAGCGGAGATGGGGGCACAGATACGCAGTATTTT. It codes for CASSQVAGWYSGDGGTDTQYF.

V usage is TRBV6-5 and J usage is TRBJ1-2; 7 bases line up with TRBD1. Looked up from germline, CDR1 is MNHEY and CDR2 is SVGAGI. This CDR3 has 13 residues. After removal of 6 bases from V and 7 bases from J, the junction contained 8 bases not matched to a gene. The CDR3: CASSLTGASGYTF. In nucleotides, the CDR3 is TGTGCCAGCAGCCTAACAGGGGCGAGTGGCTACACCTTC.

The chain uses TRBV2 and TRBJ1-5; unclear D gene. Trimming took 4 bases from V and 4 from J, leaving 11 bases between them. The germline CDR1 and CDR2 sequences are SNHLY and FYNNEI. The CDR3 has 14 amino acids. The CDR3: CASSGVTPNQPQHF. The CDR3 DNA is TGTGCCAGCAGTGGGGTGACACCGAATCAGCCCCAGCATTTT.

This clone was seen just once. The chain employs TRBV7-9 and TRBJ2-5; 7 positions agree with TRBD1. CDR1 is SEHNR and CDR2 is FQNEAQ in the germline V gene (reference sequence). The CDR3 consists of 13 residues. V gave up 5 bases and J gave up 2 bases; unmatched junction bases: 2. The CDR3: CASSLGQQETQYF. The CDR3, as DNA: TGTGCCAGCAGCCTGGGACAGCAAGAGACCCAGTACTTC.

CDR3 bases: TGCGCCAGCAGCGAATTGGACTCCGTAACCTACGAGCAGTACTTC. It is translated as CASSELDSVTYEQYF. The chain links TRBV5-1 to TRBJ2-7; TRBD2 is a possible D gene (5 bases). The CDR3 sequence is 15 residues long. Trimming took off 4 bases at V and 2 bases at J, with 16 bases between the two ends. Per germline, CDR1 SGHRS and CDR2 YFSETQ. The full variable domain, in which reference TRBV5-1 and TRBJ2-7 provide the parts outside the CDR3, is KAGVTQTPRYLIKTRGQQVTLSCSPISGHRSVSWYQQTPGQGLQFLFEYFSETQRNKGNFPGRFSGRQFSNSRSEMNVSTLELGDSALYLCASSELDSVTYEQYFGPGTRLTVT.

The chain joins TRBV9 to TRBJ2-2; D is ambiguous. Germline-derived CDR1 and CDR2 are SGDLS and YYNGEE. The CDR3 length is 13 residues. V lost 1 base and J lost 0, with 1 base in between. The CDR3 protein is CASSVPNTGELFF. In DNA, the CDR3 is TGTGCCAGCAGCGTACCGAACACCGGGGAGCTGTTTTTT.

This clone was found once. The chain couples TRBV9 to TRBJ1-1; D is unresolved. Between the trimmed V and J ends, which lost 1 base and 1 base, there was a span of 8 bases. This CDR3 region has 14 residues. The germline V gene has CDR1 SGDLS and CDR2 YYNGEE. The CDR3 sequence: CASSVTTQNTEAFF. CDR3 sequence (DNA): TGTGCCAGCAGCGTAACTACACAGAACACTGAAGCTTTCTTT.

V and J are TRBV30 and TRBJ1-2, with 7 bases that match TRBD1. Looked up from germline, CDR1 is GTSNPN and CDR2 is SVGIG (reference sequence). V shed 5 bases, J shed 3 bases, and the junction held 6 bases outside the gene matches. The CDR3 covers 13 residues. CDR3 loop: CAWRGGGHYGYTF. In nucleotides, the CDR3 is TGTGCCTGGCGGGGAGGGGGCCACTATGGCTACACCTTC.

The CDR3 coding sequence is TGCAGCGTTGTGGAGACTAGCGGGGGAGAGCAGTACTTC. Its protein product is CSVVETSGGEQYF. The chain carries TRBV29-1 and TRBJ2-7; 12 bases line up with TRBD2. Looked up from germline, CDR1 is SQVTM and CDR2 is ANQGSEA. The CDR3 has 13 amino acids. V was pared by 4 bases and J by 7 bases, with 5 bases of the junction left unmatched.

This clone appeared once. CDR3 region: CASSLESASGNQPQHF. Here the CDR3 DNA reads TGTGCCAGCAGCTTAGAGTCCGCCAGCGGCAATCAGCCCCAGCATTTT. V and J are TRBV7-2 and TRBJ1-5; D not certain. The CDR3 runs to 16 residues. V lost 1 base and J 2 bases, leaving 12 bases between the germline ends. Germline lookup yields CDR1 SGHTA and CDR2 FQGNSA. Full variable domain (remainder filled in from reference TRBV7-2 and TRBJ1-5): GAGVSQSPSNKVTEKGKDVELRCDPISGHTALYWYRQSLGQGLEFLIYFQGNSAPDKSGLPSDRFSAERTGGSVSTLTIQRTQQEDSAVYLCASSLESASGNQPQHFGDGTRLSIL.

This clone was seen just once. The chain uses TRBV5-1 and TRBJ1-1, with a weak D call TRBD1 (5 bases). V lost 3 bases and J 0 bases, leaving 12 bases between the germline ends. Germline lookup yields CDR1 SGHRS and CDR2 YFSETQ. The CDR3 loop spans 15 amino acids. CDR3 protein: CASSSLTGMNTEAFF. The CDR3 nucleotides read TGCGCCAGCAGCTCGCTAACAGGAATGAACACTGAAGCTTTCTTT.

The chain employs TRBV9 and TRBJ1-4, with D possibly matching TRBD1 (6 bases). V was shortened by 0 bases and J by 0 bases, with 15 bases between the two germline ends. The germline gives CDR1 SGDLS, CDR2 YYNGEE. The CDR3 extends over 18 amino acids. The CDR3 is CASSVGGASHATNEKLFF. In DNA, the CDR3 is TGTGCCAGCAGCGTAGGGGGGGCATCGCATGCAACTAATGAAAAACTGTTTTTT.

The CDR3 spells CASRGDGLSNEKLFF. The CDR3 region has the DNA TGTGCCAGCAGAGGGGACGGGCTCTCTAATGAAAAACTGTTTTTT. The chain has TRBV7-3 and TRBJ1-4, with D maybe TRBD1 (5 bases). V lost 6 bases and J 3 bases, leaving 14 bases between the germline ends. CDR1 is SGHTA, CDR2 FQGTGA, per germline. The CDR3 is 15 amino acids.

This clone occurred once. This chain joins TRBV28 and TRBJ2-1; TRBD2 agrees at 14 bases. This CDR3 contains 16 residues. The J segment lost 7 bases and the V segment lost 5 bases, leaving 7 bases of the junction unmatched. Germline V CDR1 and CDR2: MDHEN, SYDVKM. This CDR3 reads CASSGTSGSRLNEQFF. The CDR3 DNA reads as TGTGCCAGCAGTGGGACTAGCGGGAGTAGATTGAATGAGCAGTTCTTC.

This chain links TRBV7-2 with TRBJ2-5; TRBD2 agrees at 10 bases. The CDR3 contains 15 residues. The V gene end was trimmed by 6 bases and the J gene end by 6 bases; junction bases not matched to a gene: 10. Germline values: CDR1 SGHTA, CDR2 FQGNSA. CDR3 sequence (DNA): TGTGCCAGCAGGGAATCTAGCGGGAGCAGGAAGACCCAGTACTTC. Encoded protein: CASRESSGSRKTQYF.

The genes are TRBV6-4 and TRBJ2-1, with no clear D. V was shortened by 5 bases and J by 1 base, with 12 bases between the two germline ends. CDR3 length: 15 residues. The germline gives CDR1 MRHNA, CDR2 SNTAGT. CDR3 amino acids: CASSQWEDSYNEQFF. In DNA form, the CDR3 reads TGTGCCAGCAGTCAGTGGGAAGATTCCTACAATGAGCAGTTCTTC.

The J gene is TRBJ1-6, the V gene TRBV28; 8 bases are a match to TRBD1. The CDR3 length is 14 residues. V lost 3 bases, J lost 11 bases, and 6 bases stayed unmatched. CDR1 and CDR2 (germline): MDHEN, SYDVKM. The CDR3 region has the DNA TGTGCCAGCAGTTTCGGCAGGGGGCATCCACCCCTCCACTTT. It translates to CASSFGRGHPPLHF.